Presented here are 29 T cell receptor beta chains from one specimen sequenced in a study of OX40 agonist ivuxolimab in advanced cancers. Sequencing used immunoSEQ multiplex PCR; TCRdb keeps in-frame clones, though not all of them. The repertoire includes some 44,000 clones, approximately 83% of them detected once, and 30% to 45% sits in the top ten. The sample here was CD4+ or CD8+ T cells sorted from blood, taken in a trial of the OX40 agonist ivuxolimab. These TCRs come from an adult with an advanced solid tumor such as melanoma, head and neck, liver or kidney cancer.

A note on this clone: The sample contains more than one DNA sequence encoding this CDR3. V gene TRBV6-1 combines with J gene TRBJ2-5; TRBD2 matches at 7 bases. Germline lookup yields CDR1 MNHNS and CDR2 SASEGT. V dropped 0 bases and J dropped 1; count of bases not matched to a gene: 5. There are 16 residues in the CDR3. The CDR3 reads CASSEAPSGPQETQYF. The CDR3 DNA is TGTGCCAGCAGTGAAGCACCTAGCGGCCCCCAAGAGACCCAGTACTTC.

The gene calls are TRBV5-8 and TRBJ2-3; D gene unclear. Germline V gene data show CDR1 as SGHTS and CDR2 as YDEGEE. Trimming removed 0 bases at V and 2 bases at J, with 10 bases between. This CDR3 has 15 residues. The CDR3 sequence is CASSLDVANTDTQYF. The CDR3 bases are TGTGCCAGCAGCTTGGACGTAGCAAACACAGATACGCAGTATTTT. Drawing the rest from reference TRBV5-8 and TRBJ2-3, the complete variable domain is EAGVTQSPTHLIKTRGQQATLRCSPISGHTSVYWYQQALGLGLQFLLWYDEGEERNRGNFPPRFSGRQFPNYSSELNVNALELEDSALYLCASSLDVANTDTQYFGPGTRLTVL.

This sequence joins TRBV7-6 and TRBJ2-5; weak D call: TRBD2 (5 bases). Germline loops: CDR1 SGHVS, CDR2 FNYEAQ. Trimming took off 1 base at V and 4 bases at J, with 10 bases between the two ends. The CDR3 totals 14 residues. This CDR3 reads CASSLGTSRETQYF. The CDR3 DNA is TGTGCCAGCAGCTTAGGAACTAGTAGAGAGACCCAGTACTTC.

This sequence joins TRBV10-3 and TRBJ1-5; 8 positions match TRBD1. Trimming removed 4 bases from V and 6 bases from J; junction bases left unmatched: 8. Germline CDR1 reads ENHRY; CDR2 reads SYGVKD. The CDR3 extends over 15 amino acids. The CDR3 region is CAISADRGSGQPQHF. For the CDR3, the DNA is TGTGCCATCAGTGCAGACAGGGGTTCCGGTCAGCCCCAGCATTTT.

The chain links TRBV25-1 to TRBJ2-1; TRBD1 matches at 9 bases. The CDR3 is 15 residues long. Trimming cost V 3 bases and J 8 bases; bases outside gene matches: 8. Per the germline V gene, CDR1 is MGHDK and CDR2 is SYGVNS. This chain's CDR3 is CASSDPGQGRDEQFF. The CDR3 DNA is TGTGCCAGCAGTGACCCGGGACAGGGTAGGGATGAGCAGTTCTTC.

The chain joins TRBV2 to TRBJ2-2; D gene unclear. The germline CDR1 and CDR2 sequences are SNHLY and FYNNEI. This CDR3 is 13 amino acids long. The germline V and J ends were trimmed by 7 bases and 4 bases, with 10 bases remaining between them. The CDR3 DNA follows: TGTGCCAGCACTACGGATTTCACCGGGGAGCTGTTTTTT. Translation gives CASTTDFTGELFF.

The rearrangement uses TRBV28 and TRBJ1-5; 9 nucleotides match TRBD1. V lost 8 bases to trimming and J lost 4 bases; unmatched junction nucleotides: 15. Germline CDR1 reads MDHEN; CDR2 reads SYDVKM. CDR3 size: 17 residues. This chain's CDR3 is CASEATPGQGGNQPQHF. The CDR3 nucleotides read TGTGCCAGCGAAGCAACCCCGGGACAGGGAGGAAATCAGCCCCAGCATTTT.

The chain recombines TRBV18 with TRBJ1-6, with D possibly matching TRBD1 (5 bases). Trimming removed 3 bases from V and 8 bases from J, with 14 bases in between. The germline CDR1 and CDR2 sequences are KGHSH and LQKENI. The CDR3 covers 15 residues. CDR3 coding DNA: TGTGCCAGCTCACCGTCCTCGGGGGGGGATTCACCCCTCCACTTT. Protein: CASSPSSGGDSPLHF.

The gene calls are TRBV11-2 and TRBJ2-3; the match to TRBD1 covers 8 bases. Germline lookup yields CDR1 SGHAT and CDR2 FQNNGV. The J segment lost 0 bases and the V segment lost 6 bases, leaving 8 bases of the junction unmatched. The CDR3 is 16 amino acids. The CDR3 spells CASRPQGAPSTDTQYF. CDR3 nucleotides: TGTGCCAGCAGGCCCCAGGGGGCGCCTAGCACAGATACGCAGTATTTT. Complete variable domain (other parts from reference TRBV11-2 and TRBJ2-3): EAGVAQSPRYKIIEKRQSVAFWCNPISGHATLYWYQQILGQGPKLLIQFQNNGVVDDSQLPKDRFSAERLKGVDSTLKIQPAKLEDSAVYLCASRPQGAPSTDTQYFGPGTRLTVL.

V gene TRBV5-1 combines with J gene TRBJ2-3, with 7 bases matching TRBD2. The junction had 9 bases not matched to a gene; V was cut back by 3 bases and J by 2 bases. Germline assignment: CDR1 SGHRS and CDR2 YFSETQ. This CDR3 has 16 residues. The CDR3 DNA follows: TGCGCCAGCAGCTGGTCTTCTAGCGGCCCCACAGATACGCAGTATTTT. Its translation: CASSWSSSGPTDTQYF.

This clone occurred a few times. This rearrangement joins TRBV19 to TRBJ1-2; D call uncertain. The CDR3 loop spans 13 amino acids. The V gene lost 4 bases and the J gene lost 4 bases, with 10 bases spanning the gap. The germline V gene has CDR1 LNHDA and CDR2 SQIVND (reference sequence). The chain's CDR3 is CASSSGPFYGYTF. The CDR3 DNA is TGTGCCAGTAGTAGCGGACCGTTCTATGGCTACACCTTC.

The J gene is TRBJ1-5, the V gene TRBV12-2. TRBV12-2 is described as a pseudogene. The length of the CDR3 is 13 residues. The CDR3 sequence is CASRYSDDQPQHF. CDR3 nucleotide sequence: TGTGCAAGTCGCTACTCGGACGATCAGCCCCAGCATTTT.

CDR3 loop: CSVKGTGNTIYF. CDR3 in DNA: TGCAGCGTAAAGGGAACTGGAAACACCATATATTTT. The rearrangement joins TRBV29-1 to TRBJ1-3, with D unclear. The CDR3 runs to 12 residues. Germline lookup yields CDR1 SQVTM and CDR2 ANQGSEA. The germline V and J ends were trimmed by 6 bases and 2 bases, with 8 bases remaining between them.

The chain uses TRBV19 and TRBJ2-7, with D unclear. V lost 1 base and J 5 bases, leaving 15 bases between the germline ends. This CDR3 has 15 amino acids. Germline V gene sequence: CDR1 LNHDA, CDR2 SQIVND (reference sequence). The CDR3 DNA sequence: TGTGCCAGTAGTATAGCCCGGAGCCCCAGCGACGAGCAGTACTTC. Protein sequence: CASSIARSPSDEQYF. The full variable domain, rest sourced from reference TRBV19 and TRBJ2-7, is DGGITQSPKYLFRKEGQNVTLSCEQNLNHDAMYWYRQDPGQGLRLIYYSQIVNDFQKGDIAEGYSVSREKKESFPLTVTSAQKNPTAFYLCASSIARSPSDEQYFGPGTRLTVT.

The chain employs TRBV5-5 and TRBJ2-7; D uncertain. The V gene's germline CDR1 is SGHKS and CDR2 YYEKEE (reference sequence). The CDR3 consists of 14 residues. The V end was cut by 0 bases, the J end by 1 base, with 8 bases between. The DNA for the CDR3 is TGTGCCAGCAGCTTGGGGCAGATATCCTACGAGCAGTACTTC. Protein sequence: CASSLGQISYEQYF. The variable domain in full, with the rest retrieved from reference TRBV5-5 and TRBJ2-7, is DAGVTQSPTHLIKTRGQQVTLRCSPISGHKSVSWYQQVLGQGPQFIFQYYEKEERGRGNFPDRFSARQFPNYSSELNVNALLLGDSALYLCASSLGQISYEQYFGPGTRLTVT.

The V call is TRBV23-1, the J call TRBJ2-7; tentative D call: TRBD2 (6 bases). TRBV23-1 is classed as an ORF, of uncertain function. The CDR3 extends over 15 amino acids. V lost 5 bases to trimming and J lost 2 bases, with 16 bases between them. The CDR3 region is CASSLGGPWAYEQYF. DNA of the CDR3: TGCGCCAGCAGTTTGGGAGGACCTTGGGCCTACGAGCAGTACTTC.

The chain employs TRBV20-1 and TRBJ2-5, with D uncertain. The germline V and J ends were trimmed by 2 bases and 3 bases, with 4 bases remaining between them. The CDR3 is 11 residues long. From germline, CDR1 is DFQATT and CDR2 SNEGSKA (reference sequence). In nucleotides, the CDR3 is TGCAGTGCTAGAACGGAAGAGACCCAGTACTTC. Translating gives CSARTEETQYF.

This clone was counted a single time. V gene TRBV19 combines with J gene TRBJ2-3; D unclear. Trimming pared 3 bases from V and 1 base from J, leaving 5 bases between. The CDR3 totals 13 residues. Germline V gene lookup returns CDR1 LNHDA and CDR2 SQIVND (reference sequence). The CDR3 DNA follows: TGTGCCAGTAGTATGACTCGCACAGATACGCAGTATTTT. This encodes CASSMTRTDTQYF.

The chain carries TRBV20-1 and TRBJ2-3; D gene ambiguous. Germline CDR1 DFQATT, CDR2 SNEGSKA (reference sequence). Trimming left V 4 bases short and J 4 bases short, with 0 bases between. This CDR3 contains 9 residues. The CDR3 DNA follows: TGCAGTGCTACAGATACGCAGTATTTT. As protein: CSATDTQYF.

V and J are TRBV5-1 and TRBJ2-7; 9 bases are shared with TRBD1. J was trimmed by 3 bases and V by 2 bases; bases with no gene match: 6. Germline V gene data show CDR1 as SGHRS and CDR2 as YFSETQ. The CDR3 spans 15 residues. The CDR3 DNA is TGCGCCAGCAGCTTATCCGGGACAGGGTACTACGAGCAGTACTTC. This encodes CASSLSGTGYYEQYF.

The chain recombines TRBV9 with TRBJ2-5; D remains ambiguous. V dropped 0 bases and J dropped 3 bases, with 6 bases sitting between them. The CDR3 sequence is 13 residues long. Germline CDR1 is SGDLS and CDR2 is YYNGEE. CDR3 sequence (DNA): TGTGCCAGCAGCGTAGGGATCGAAGAGACCCAGTACTTC. Translation: CASSVGIEETQYF. Using reference TRBV9 and TRBJ2-5 for the parts outside the CDR3, the full variable domain is DSGVTQTPKHLITATGQRVTLRCSPRSGDLSVYWYQQSLDQGLQFLIQYYNGEERAKGNILERFSAQQFPDLHSELNLSSLELGDSALYFCASSVGIEETQYFGPGTRLLVL.

This clone appeared a single time. The chain combines TRBV4-1 with TRBJ2-7; TRBD2 agrees at 12 bases. Germline-derived CDR1 and CDR2 are MGHRA and YSYEKL. The ends lost 3 bases at V and 7 bases at J; junction bases unmatched: 7. The CDR3 totals 15 residues. Here the CDR3 DNA reads TGCGCCAGCAGCCATCTAGCGGGAGGGCCGAGTGAGCAGTACTTC. Protein product: CASSHLAGGPSEQYF.

J is TRBJ2-2 and V is TRBV7-8; no definite D call. The CDR3 covers 12 residues. Trimming removed 7 bases at V and 6 bases at J, with 9 bases between. Germline CDR1 and CDR2: SGHVS and FQNEAQ. The CDR3 DNA reads as TGTGCCAGCAAGGATACTCCCGGGGAGCTGTTTTTT. It codes for CASKDTPGELFF.

The rearrangement links TRBV5-4 to TRBJ2-1, with D perhaps given as TRBD1 or TRBD2 (5 bases each). CDR1 is SGHNT and CDR2 is YYREEE in the germline V gene (reference sequence). With 2 bases removed from V and 8 bases from J, the gap between germline ends came to 11 bases. The CDR3 extends over 13 amino acids. The CDR3 loop is CASSFSGSDEQFF. The CDR3 coding sequence is TGTGCCAGCAGCTTCTCAGGGAGCGATGAGCAGTTCTTC.

This sequence joins TRBV28 and TRBJ2-7; tentatively, D is TRBD2 (5 bases). Germline loops: CDR1 MDHEN, CDR2 SYDVKM. V shed 2 bases and J shed 3 bases, with 5 bases lying between them. The CDR3 consists of 12 residues. CDR3 sequence reads: CASSLAGYEQYF. The DNA for the CDR3 is TGTGCCAGCAGTTTAGCGGGCTACGAGCAGTACTTC. The full variable domain, in which reference TRBV28 and TRBJ2-7 provide the parts outside the CDR3, is DVKVTQSSRYLVKRTGEKVFLECVQDMDHENMFWYRQDPGLGLRLIYFSYDVKMKEKGDIPEGYSVSREKKERFSLILESASTNQTSMYLCASSLAGYEQYFGPGTRLTVT.

The chain recombines TRBV27 with TRBJ2-2, with TRBD1 matching 7 bases. The CDR3 runs to 15 residues. Unmatched junction bases numbered 4, after V lost 6 bases and J lost 0 bases. Germline CDR1 and CDR2: MNHEY and SMNVEV (reference sequence). CDR3 amino acids: CASRIGTANTGELFF. The CDR3 coding sequence is TGTGCCAGCAGAATCGGGACAGCGAACACCGGGGAGCTGTTTTTT.

This rearrangement joins TRBV15 to TRBJ1-2; the D gene is possibly TRBD1 (6 bases). The CDR3 contains 14 residues. Between the trimmed V and J ends, which lost 1 base and 6 bases, there was a span of 12 bases. Germline assignment: CDR1 LNHNV and CDR2 YYDKDF (reference sequence). The CDR3 region is CATSRATGGDGYTF. CDR3 bases: TGTGCCACCAGCAGAGCGACAGGAGGAGATGGCTACACCTTC.

This clone was seen a single time. The chain has TRBV6-1 and TRBJ2-5; 7 nucleotides match TRBD2. V lost 1 base, J lost 1 base, and 6 bases stayed unmatched. This CDR3 region has 16 residues. The germline CDR1 and CDR2 sequences are MNHNS and SASEGT. The CDR3, as DNA: TGTGCCAGCAGTGAAGGGCCTAGCGGTCCCCAAGAGACCCAGTACTTC. Amino acids: CASSEGPSGPQETQYF.

V is TRBV6-4 and J is TRBJ1-3; a possible D gene is TRBD1 (5 bases). The CDR3 totals 14 residues. Looked up from germline, CDR1 is MRHNA and CDR2 is SNTAGT. Trimming cost V 6 bases and J 0 bases, with 9 bases left between them. The CDR3 here is CASSRGRSGNTIYF. CDR3 bases: TGTGCCAGCAGCCGGGGACGCTCTGGAAACACCATATATTTT.